These T cell receptor beta chains were read from a single sample in a study of metastatic and nonmetastatic thyroid tumors. From the PCR reads, TCRdb re-called clones with MiXCR. In the table there are tens of thousands of clones, roughly 18% of which are singletons. Sequenced sample: adjacent normal tissue. The source is a male donor with papillary thyroid cancer or a benign thyroid nodule (not recorded which). Some clones in this sample may be carry-over from other donors' samples. Both conserved end residues are part of each CDR3. The D gene is left open where the match is weak. Rows give clone size only sometimes, using once, few, many, or a class for an expanded clone.

v_call	cdr3_length	j_call	d_call	clone_size	cdr3_aa	cdr3_nt
TRBV14	14	TRBJ2-3	-	many	CASSANRVYDTQYF	TGTGCCAGCAGCGCGAACAGGGTATACGATACGCAGTATTTT
TRBV7-3	12	TRBJ2-1	-	-	CASIDSDNEQFF	TGTGCCAGCATTGACTCCGACAATGAGCAGTTCTTC
TRBV13	16	TRBJ2-3	TRBD2	many	CASSPGASGFTDTQYF	TGTGCCAGCAGCCCGGGTGCTAGCGGTTTCACAGATACGCAGTATTTT
TRBV7-9	14	TRBJ2-2	-	many	CASSSWQNTGELFF	TGTGCCAGCAGCTCATGGCAGAACACCGGGGAGCTGTTTTTT
TRBV6-1	15	TRBJ2-2	TRBD2	medium-sized	CASSTSGGNTGELFF	TGTGCCAGCAGTACTAGCGGGGGGAACACCGGGGAGCTGTTTTTT
TRBV3-1	15	TRBJ1-2	TRBD1	many	CASSRGGQGNYGYTF	TGTGCCAGCTCTAGGGGGGGACAGGGAAACTATGGCTACACCTTC
TRBV5-6	13	TRBJ2-2	-	many	CASSSGNTGELFF	TGTGCCAGCAGCTCTGGCAACACCGGGGAGCTGTTTTTT
TRBV5-6	15	TRBJ1-6	-	many	CASSLVGTDYSPLHF	TGTGCCAGCAGCTTGGTTGGCACCGATTATTCACCCCTCCACTTT
TRBV11-3	21	TRBJ1-2	TRBD1	-	CASILVRGTGINFDSNYGYTF	TGTGCCAGCATCTTAGTCCGCGGGACAGGAATCAACTTCGACTCTAACTATGGCTACACCTTC
TRBV6-2/TRBV6-3	19	TRBJ2-3	-	-	CASSYSGGRGKGATDTQYF	TGTGCCAGCAGTTACAGTGGGGGGAGGGGGAAGGGGGCCACAGATACGCAGTATTTT
TRBV7-8	17	TRBJ2-4	-	many	CASSLEGYGVAKNIQYF	TGTGCCAGCAGCTTAGAGGGCTACGGGGTGGCCAAAAACATTCAGTACTTC
TRBV20-1	11	TRBJ2-7	-	many	CSAREWDEQYF	TGCAGTGCTAGAGAATGGGACGAGCAGTACTTC
TRBV7-8	15	TRBJ2-3	-	-	CASSLGRLAGDTRYF	TGTGCCAGCAGCTTAGGTCGCCTAGCTGGAGATACGAGGTATTTT
TRBV5-1	13	TRBJ2-1	-	-	CAGLGWSYNEQFF	TGTGCCGGCCTGGGATGGTCCTACAATGAGCAGTTCTTC
TRBV2	14	TRBJ2-5	TRBD2	few	CASSVAGVSETQYF	TGTGCCAGCAGTGTGGCGGGGGTTTCTGAGACCCAGTACTTC
TRBV11-2	18	TRBJ1-5	TRBD1	-	CASSSQRSGTGGSEPQHF	TGTGCCAGCAGCTCCCAAAGGTCCGGGACAGGGGGCTCTGAGCCCCAGCATTTT
TRBV5-1	14	TRBJ2-5	TRBD1	many	CASEPGQYQETQYF	TGCGCCAGTGAACCGGGACAGTATCAAGAGACCCAGTACTTC
TRBV9	15	TRBJ2-2	TRBD1	-	CASSAATGITGELFF	TGTGCCAGCAGCGCAGCGACAGGGATTACGGGGGAGCTGTTTTTT
TRBV6-1	17	TRBJ2-3	TRBD2	-	CASSEAVNSGRCDTQYF	TGTGCCAGCAGTGAAGCGGTGAATAGCGGGAGATGCGATACGCAGTATTTT
TRBV27	14	TRBJ1-2	TRBD1	many	CASSSQGADYGYTF	TGTGCCAGCAGTTCCCAGGGGGCTGACTATGGCTACACCTTC
TRBV30	14	TRBJ2-7	TRBD2	-	CAWSGLAVSYEQYF	TGTGCCTGGAGCGGACTAGCGGTCTCCTACGAGCAGTACTTC
TRBV5-6	13	TRBJ1-5	-	-	CASSLGPSRHKHF	TGTGCCAGCAGCTTGGGTCCGAGCAGGCACAAGCATTTT
TRBV10-3	16	TRBJ2-2	-	-	CAISYPGLPGTGELFF	TGTGCCATCAGTTATCCGGGACTTCCGGGCACCGGTGAGCTGTTTTTT
TRBV6-1	15	TRBJ1-2	-	medium-sized	CASTAGQGSYYGYTF	TGTGCCAGCACTGCTGGGCAGGGTAGTTACTATGGCTACACCTTC
TRBV10-1	14	TRBJ1-6	TRBD1	few	CASTPRGLNSPLHF	TGCGCCAGTACTCCGAGGGGGCTAAATTCACCCCTCCACTTT
TRBV7-3	14	TRBJ2-1	TRBD1	many	CASSFEKGTGEQFF	TGTGCCAGCAGCTTTGAGAAGGGGACAGGTGAGCAGTTCTTC
TRBV24-1	14	TRBJ2-1	TRBD1	medium-sized	CATSPGTAYNEQFF	TGTGCCACCAGCCCCGGGACAGCCTACAATGAGCAGTTCTTC
TRBV12-3/TRBV12-4	17	TRBJ2-3	TRBD1	many	CASSSNLDRESTDTQYF	TGTGCCAGCAGTTCGAATTTGGACAGGGAGTCAACAGATACGCAGTATTTT
TRBV30	14	TRBJ2-2	-	once	CARSVGKNTGELFF	TGTGCCCGGAGTGTGGGGAAGAACACCGGGGAGCTGTTTTTT
TRBV19	13	TRBJ2-3	-	many	CASSQGYGYTQYF	TGTGCCAGTAGCCAGGGGTACGGGTATACGCAGTATTTT
TRBV11-2	15	TRBJ2-3	-	many	CASSLTSHSADTQYF	TGTGCCAGCAGCCTAACGAGCCATTCTGCCGATACGCAGTATTTT
TRBV6-9	18	TRBJ1-5	-	medium-sized	CASSYLGPRGIGGQPQHF	TGTGCCAGCAGTTATTTGGGACCTCGGGGAATCGGTGGACAGCCCCAGCATTTT
TRBV5-1	12	TRBJ2-5	-	-	CASNSAQETKYF	TGCGCCAGCAATTCGGCCCAAGAGACCAAGTACTTC
TRBV20-1	12	TRBJ2-5	-	many	CSASNWGETQYF	TGCAGTGCTAGTAACTGGGGGGAGACCCAGTACTTC
TRBV11-3	14	TRBJ1-3	TRBD1	-	CASRNRGPGNTIYF	TGTGCCAGCAGAAACAGGGGGCCGGGAAACACCATATATTTT
TRBV7-3	12	TRBJ1-2	-	few	CASTGRRTGYTF	TGTGCCAGCACCGGACGGAGGACAGGCTACACCTTC
TRBV3-1	13	TRBJ1-2	-	many	CASSQDGNYGYTF	TGTGCCAGCAGCCAAGACGGTAACTATGGCTACACCTTC
TRBV30	17	TRBJ1-3	-	many	CAWSTSRSPGSGNTIYF	TGTGCCTGGAGTACCTCGAGAAGCCCGGGGTCTGGAAACACCATATATTTT